This T cell receptor beta chain came from a study of Graves' ophthalmopathy and Graves' hyperthyroidism. This clonotype has a count of ten or more. TCR beta CDR3 regions were amplified from RNA transcripts. HTBI primers were employed in first-round RT-PCR, then a second-round multiplex PCR followed. TCRdb reprocessed the multiplex PCR reads via MiXCR and lists one record per CDR3 protein. The sample lists about 370,000 distinct CDR3 sequences; roughly 15% were seen once. Trimming pared 6 bases from V and 2 bases from J, leaving 16 bases between. The CDR3 totals 15 residues. Hyperthyroidism showing no ophthalmopathy within 18 months of follow-up was stable.

The source material was peripheral blood. This receptor was taken from an adult woman with stable Graves' hyperthyroidism. V is TRBV12-3 or TRBV12-4 and J is TRBJ1-1, with D unclear. Here the CDR3 DNA reads TGTGCCAGCAGGACCAATCGAGGGCGTAACACTGAAGCTTTCTTT. The encoded protein is CASRTNRGRNTEAFF.